The rows below give T cell receptor beta chains drawn from one sample of a study of T cell clones after liver transplantation. The table came from immunoSEQ multiplex PCR; TCRdb's copy has only in-frame clones and leaves some out. In the table there are about 51,000 clones, less than 90% of which are singletons. Sample: CD8+ T cells from blood, taken 12 months after liver transplant. These receptors were obtained from a human patient who received a liver transplant. Among the T cells, some may be from the graft donor. Each CDR3 is given with its conserved first and last residue. A D gene is named only where the DNA matches it firmly. Size is omitted from some rows. Given values are once, few, many or a class for expanded clones.

abundance | j_gene | v_gene | d_gene | CDR3aa | CDR3nt
NA | TRBJ2-1 | TRBV29-1 | NA | CSALGGTHNEQFF | TGCAGCGCCCTAGGCGGGACCCACAATGAGCAGTTCTTC
NA | TRBJ2-3 | TRBV7-9 | NA | CASSPPLAEVGEDTQYF | TGTGCCAGCAGCCCGCCCCTGGCGGAGGTGGGGGAAGATACGCAGTATTTT
once | TRBJ2-7 | TRBV28 | TRBD2 | CASSFGLAGSYEQYF | TGTGCCAGCAGTTTCGGCCTAGCGGGATCGTACGAGCAGTACTTC
many | TRBJ2-2 | TRBV7-9 | TRBD1 | CLMAGGGGELFF | TGCCTGATGGCAGGGGGTGGCGGGGAGCTGTTTTTT
NA | TRBJ2-7 | TRBV7-9 | NA | CASSHQGGRGYEQYF | TGTGCCAGCAGCCACCAGGGGGGCCGTGGGTACGAGCAGTACTTC
NA | TRBJ2-7 | TRBV5-1 | TRBD2 | CASSLSGGYEQYF | TGCGCCAGCAGCTTGTCGGGAGGCTACGAGCAGTACTTC
NA | TRBJ2-6 | TRBV27 | NA | CASSLFWQSGANVLTF | TGTGCCAGCAGTTTATTCTGGCAGTCTGGGGCCAACGTCCTGACTTTC
NA | TRBJ2-2 | TRBV28 | TRBD2 | CASSFTGTILTGELFF | TGTGCCAGCAGTTTTACCGGGACTATACTCACCGGGGAGCTGTTTTTT
NA | TRBJ1-2 | TRBV25-1 | NA | CASSAEGNYGYTF | TGTGCCAGCAGTGCGGAGGGGAACTATGGCTACACCTTC
NA | TRBJ2-1 | TRBV6-4 | NA | CASAPSSYNEQFF | TGTGCCAGCGCCCCTAGCTCCTACAATGAGCAGTTCTTC
few | TRBJ2-1 | TRBV4-2 | NA | CASSQTSLGGGYNEQFF | TGTGCCAGCAGCCAGACTTCCCTCGGGGGTGGATACAATGAGCAGTTCTTC
NA | TRBJ2-7 | TRBV28 | TRBD2 | CASTEGLAGEDEQYF | TGTGCCAGCACCGAGGGACTAGCGGGAGAGGATGAGCAGTACTTC
NA | TRBJ2-6 | TRBV23-1 | TRBD2 | CASKFKREVSGANVLTF | TGCGCCAGCAAATTTAAGCGGGAGGTGTCTGGGGCCAACGTCCTGACTTTC
few | TRBJ1-5 | TRBV5-6 | NA | CASSLHGQYSNQPQHF | TGTGCCAGCAGCTTGCACGGACAGTATAGCAATCAGCCCCAGCATTTT
NA | TRBJ1-2 | TRBV5-4 | NA | CASSLELNYGYTF | TGTGCCAGCAGCTTGGAGCTTAACTATGGCTACACCTTC
NA | TRBJ2-3 | TRBV7-9 | TRBD2 | CASGEGIFLDTQYF | TGTGCCAGCGGGGAGGGGATATTCTTAGATACGCAGTATTTT
NA | TRBJ1-3 | TRBV19 | NA | CASTWDLGGNTIYF | TGTGCCAGTACCTGGGACTTAGGTGGAAACACCATATATTTT